The entry below describes one TCR delta chain. Germline and junction disagree at one end, which may indicate a read error. Germline V gene data show CDR1 as GEAIGNYY and CDR2 as EKD. CDR3 length: 19 residues. TCRdb ran CATT on the RT-PCR reads. The data show about 3,400 delta-chain clones, with roughly 17% seen just once and approximately 13% held by the top ten. The data belong to a study of gamma-delta T cells after stem cell transplantation. The receptor's source is a human donor. It is not recorded whose cells these are; they may come from a transplant donor. J is TRDJ3 and V is TRDV2, with a possible D match to TRDD2 (5 bases). Material: gamma-delta T cells. CDR3 bases: TGTGCCTGTGACACCGCCGGGGCTCCTATCTCCTTGGACACCCGACAGACGTTTTTC. It encodes CACDTAGAPISLDTRQTFF.